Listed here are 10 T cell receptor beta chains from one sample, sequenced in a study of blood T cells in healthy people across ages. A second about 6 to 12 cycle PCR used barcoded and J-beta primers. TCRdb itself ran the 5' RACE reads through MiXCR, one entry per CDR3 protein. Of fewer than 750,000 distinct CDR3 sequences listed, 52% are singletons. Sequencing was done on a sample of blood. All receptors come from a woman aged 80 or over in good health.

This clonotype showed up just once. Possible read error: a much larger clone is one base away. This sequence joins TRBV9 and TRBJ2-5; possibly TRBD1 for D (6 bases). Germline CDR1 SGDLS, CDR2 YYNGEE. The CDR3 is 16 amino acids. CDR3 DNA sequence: TGTGCCAACAGCGTAGAACAGGGCCCCCTAGGAGAGACCCAGTACTTC. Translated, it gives CANSVEQGPLGETQYF.

The CDR3 sequence: CATSDTRLFNEQYF. The CDR3 DNA sequence: TGTGCCACCAGTGATACCCGACTCTTCAATGAACAGTACTTC. The V call is TRBV24-1, the J call TRBJ2-5; the D is unclear. V was cut by 3 bases and J by 11 bases, with 18 bases left in between. The CDR3 is 14 residues long. The germline CDR1 and CDR2 sequences are KGHDR and SFDVKD.

The DNA of the CDR3 is TGTGCCAGCAGCCCGAATGAGAGCGGTGAACAGTTCTTC. Encoded protein: CASSPNESGEQFF. This chain joins TRBV6-4 and TRBJ2-1, with a tentative D call TRBD2 (5 bases). The CDR3 consists of 13 residues. Germline lookup yields CDR1 MRHNA and CDR2 SNTAGT. The V gene lost 6 bases and the J gene lost 13 bases, with 19 bases spanning the gap.

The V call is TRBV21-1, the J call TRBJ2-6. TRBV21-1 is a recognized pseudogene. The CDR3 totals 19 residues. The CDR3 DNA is TGTGCCAGCAGCAAAGCGCTTGCCAAGACCATCTCTGGGGCCAACGTCCTGACTTTC. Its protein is CASSKALAKTISGANVLTF.

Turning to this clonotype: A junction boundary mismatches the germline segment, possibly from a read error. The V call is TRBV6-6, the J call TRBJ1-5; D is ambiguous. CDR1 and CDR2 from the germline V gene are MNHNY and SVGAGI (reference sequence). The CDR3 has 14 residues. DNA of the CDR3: TGTGCCTGCAGTCCCCAGGCTATCAATCAGCCCCAGCATTTT. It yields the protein CACSPQAINQPQHF.

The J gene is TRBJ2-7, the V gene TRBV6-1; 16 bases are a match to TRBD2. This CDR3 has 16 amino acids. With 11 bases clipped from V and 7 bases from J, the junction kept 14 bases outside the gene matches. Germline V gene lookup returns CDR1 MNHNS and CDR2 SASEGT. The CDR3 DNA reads TGTGCCGTTCCGGGACTAGCGGGAGGGCTTAGCAATGAGCAGTACTTC. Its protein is CAVPGLAGGLSNEQYF.

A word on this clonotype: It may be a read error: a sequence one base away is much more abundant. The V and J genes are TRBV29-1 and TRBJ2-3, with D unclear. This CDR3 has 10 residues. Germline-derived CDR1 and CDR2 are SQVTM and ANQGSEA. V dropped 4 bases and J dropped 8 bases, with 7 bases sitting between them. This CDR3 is CSVAWGTQYF. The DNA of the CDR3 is TGCAGCGTTGCTTGGGGTACGCAGTATTTT.

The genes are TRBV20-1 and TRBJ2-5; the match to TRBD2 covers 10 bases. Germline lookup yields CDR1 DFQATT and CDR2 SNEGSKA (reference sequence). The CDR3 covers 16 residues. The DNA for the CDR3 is TGCAATGCCCACCGCACTAGCGGGGCCTACCAAGAGACCCAGTACTTC. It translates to CNAHRTSGAYQETQYF.

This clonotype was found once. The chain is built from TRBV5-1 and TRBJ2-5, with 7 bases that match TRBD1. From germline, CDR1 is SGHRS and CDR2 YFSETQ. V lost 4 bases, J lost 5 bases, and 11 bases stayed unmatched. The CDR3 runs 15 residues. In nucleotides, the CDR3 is TGCGCCAGCAGCATAGACAGGGTAGTTAGGGAGACCCAGTACTTC. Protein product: CASSIDRVVRETQYF.

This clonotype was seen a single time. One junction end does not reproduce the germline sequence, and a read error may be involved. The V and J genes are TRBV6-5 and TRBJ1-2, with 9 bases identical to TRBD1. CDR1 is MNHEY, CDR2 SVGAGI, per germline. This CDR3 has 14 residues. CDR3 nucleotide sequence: TGCGCCAGCAGTACTAGGGACAGGGCCTCTGGCCACACCTTC. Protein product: CASSTRDRASGHTF.